Presented here are 24 T cell receptor beta chains from one specimen sequenced in a study of T cells in Graves' hyperthyroidism and ophthalmopathy (dated by TCRdb to between 2018 and 2021). Library generation was performed with multiplex PCR. Instrument on record: Illumina HiSeq 2000. TCR beta CDR3 regions were amplified from RNA transcripts. For the first round of RT-PCR on the TCR CDR3, the HTBI primer set was used together with the Qiagen OneStep RT-PCR kit. TCRdb handled the public reads itself, with Q25 trimming in fastp and clone calling in MiXCR, and kept productive beta chains. Records with the same CDR3 protein are collapsed into one entry carrying the most frequent genes and DNA. Across this sample there are about half a million distinct CDR3 sequences, with around a fifth seen only once. Of the sample, about half is held by the ten largest clones. The specimen sequenced was blood. These receptors came from a woman aged 70-85 years with Graves' ophthalmopathy.

This rearrangement joins TRBV19 to TRBJ2-1; 12 nucleotides line up with TRBD2. V lost 2 bases and J lost 2; bases outside the gene matches: 4. The CDR3 runs to 17 residues. CDR1 is LNHDA and CDR2 is SQIVND in the germline V gene (reference sequence). CDR3 amino acids: CASSIRRLAGAYNEQFF. The DNA for the CDR3 is TGTGCCAGTAGTATAAGGAGACTAGCGGGAGCCTACAATGAGCAGTTCTTC.

The rearrangement uses TRBV5-6 and TRBJ2-7; tentatively, D is TRBD2 (6 bases). Germline assignment: CDR1 SGHDT and CDR2 YYEEEE. V lost 7 bases to trimming and J lost 0 bases, with 14 bases between them. This CDR3 has 14 amino acids. For the CDR3, the DNA is TGTGCCAGCTCCGGGACGGGGGTCTCCTACGAGCAGTACTTC. Amino acids: CASSGTGVSYEQYF.

A few counts support this clonotype. The chain carries TRBV12-3 or TRBV12-4 and TRBJ2-1; 9 positions agree with TRBD2. After removal of 3 bases from V and 4 bases from J, the junction contained 7 bases not matched to a gene. The CDR3 totals 16 residues. The CDR3 reads CASSFYRLAGYNEQFF. Written as DNA, the CDR3 is TGTGCCAGCAGTTTCTATAGGCTAGCGGGATACAATGAGCAGTTCTTC.

This clonotype has more than one count but fewer than ten. This chain connects TRBV5-6 to TRBJ2-3; D is possibly TRBD2 (6 bases). V dropped 2 bases and J dropped 1 base, with 14 bases sitting between them. This CDR3 comprises 16 residues. Germline CDR1 reads SGHDT; CDR2 reads YYEEEE. CDR3 sequence reads: CASSFRAGPGTDTQYF. The CDR3 DNA sequence: TGTGCCAGCAGCTTCAGGGCGGGACCCGGCACAGATACGCAGTATTTT.

The chain combines TRBV20-1 with TRBJ2-1; 10 nucleotides align to TRBD2. V shed 6 bases, J shed 0 bases, and the junction held 5 bases outside the gene matches. This CDR3 has 15 residues. Germline CDR1 reads DFQATT; CDR2 reads SNEGSKA (reference sequence). CDR3 in amino acids: CSAQGLASSYNEQFF. The CDR3, as DNA: TGCAGTGCCCAGGGACTAGCGAGCTCCTACAATGAGCAGTTCTTC.

This clonotype was detected a few times. CDR3 sequence: CASRDRLSSGANVLTF. In nucleotides, the CDR3 is TGCGCCAGCAGGGACAGGTTGAGCTCTGGGGCCAACGTCCTGACTTTC. The chain combines TRBV5-1 with TRBJ2-6; 7 nucleotides agree with TRBD1. This CDR3 is built from 16 residues. With 5 bases clipped from V and 0 bases from J, the junction kept 5 bases outside the gene matches. Germline values: CDR1 SGHRS, CDR2 YFSETQ.

The table lists this clonotype with a few counts. This chain joins TRBV20-1 and TRBJ2-7; D call uncertain. The CDR3 runs 14 residues. CDR1 and CDR2 from the germline V gene are DFQATT and SNEGSKA (reference sequence). With 5 bases removed from V and 0 bases from J, the gap between germline ends came to 14 bases. The CDR3: CSAHPAGLSYEQYF. The CDR3 DNA is TGCAGTGCTCATCCGGCAGGCCTCTCCTACGAGCAGTACTTC.

This clonotype has a count of ten or more. The chain combines TRBV12-3 or TRBV12-4 with TRBJ2-7, with 9 nucleotides matching TRBD2. The CDR3 has 15 amino acids. Trimming took 6 bases from V and 5 from J; bases not matched to a gene: 11. The CDR3 sequence is CASSALAGGRDEQYF. CDR3 DNA sequence: TGTGCCAGCAGCGCCCTGGCGGGGGGGAGAGACGAGCAGTACTTC.

The V gene is TRBV7-3, the J gene TRBJ2-1; a weak D match, TRBD2 (6 bases). V gave up 5 bases and J gave up 9 bases, with 14 bases separating them. Germline assignment: CDR1 SGHTA and CDR2 FQGTGA. The CDR3 sequence is 13 residues long. DNA of the CDR3: TGTGCCAGCAGCCGAACTAGCTCCAGTGAGCAGTTCTTC. Its protein is CASSRTSSSEQFF.

The genes are TRBV24-1 and TRBJ2-1, with 7 bases matching TRBD1. V trimming: 5 bases; J trimming: 0 bases; junction bases outside the gene matches: 6. The CDR3 has 16 residues. CDR1 and CDR2 from the germline V gene are KGHDR and SFDVKD. The CDR3 nucleotides are TGTGCCACCAGTGGGACAGGAACGGGCTCCTACAATGAGCAGTTCTTC. Translation gives CATSGTGTGSYNEQFF.

This clonotype was recorded at least ten times. The chain links TRBV3-1 to TRBJ2-1, with TRBD2 matching over 7 bases. The CDR3 sequence is 12 residues long. The germline CDR1 and CDR2 sequences are LGHDT and YNNKEL (reference sequence). V was pared by 4 bases and J by 7 bases, with 1 base of the junction left unmatched. CDR3 in amino acids: CASSRGGNEQFF. CDR3 DNA sequence: TGTGCCAGCAGCCGGGGGGGTAATGAGCAGTTCTTC.

This clonotype was observed a handful of times. The genes are TRBV5-5 and TRBJ2-1; D possibly corresponds to TRBD2 (7 bases). Germline CDR1 reads SGHKS; CDR2 reads YYEKEE (reference sequence). Trimming cost V 0 bases and J 4 bases, with 11 bases left between them. There are 15 residues in the CDR3. This CDR3 is CASSLGGGDYNEQFF. In DNA form, the CDR3 reads TGTGCCAGCAGCTTGGGGGGGGGCGATTACAATGAGCAGTTCTTC.

The chain combines TRBV3-1 with TRBJ2-1, with TRBD2 identical over 10 bases. The germline CDR1 and CDR2 sequences are LGHDT and YNNKEL (reference sequence). V was pared by 0 bases and J by 8 bases, with 13 bases of the junction left unmatched. The CDR3 runs to 18 residues. The CDR3 loop is CASSQDRLRAGGPDEQFF. The CDR3 DNA is TGTGCCAGCAGCCAAGATCGTCTCAGAGCGGGAGGGCCGGATGAGCAGTTCTTC.

V usage is TRBV28 and J usage is TRBJ2-1; maybe TRBD2 (5 bases). This CDR3 has 14 residues. CDR1 MDHEN and CDR2 SYDVKM come from the germline V gene. The V gene lost 5 bases and the J gene lost 10 bases, with 18 bases spanning the gap. DNA of the CDR3: TGTGCCAGCAGTCCTATACTAGTCACGCGGGAGCAGTTCTTC. Its translation: CASSPILVTREQFF.

The CDR3: CASSAQAGGEQYF. The CDR3 DNA reads TGTGCCAGCAGCGCCCAAGCGGGAGGGGAGCAGTACTTC. The chain is built from TRBV7-3 and TRBJ2-7; 10 nucleotides match TRBD2. The J segment lost 7 bases and the V segment lost 5 bases, leaving 5 bases of the junction unmatched. The CDR3 contains 13 residues. Germline assignment: CDR1 SGHTA and CDR2 FQGTGA.

This clonotype was detected many times. The genes are TRBV5-5 and TRBJ2-1; unclear D gene. Germline loops: CDR1 SGHKS, CDR2 YYEKEE (reference sequence). The CDR3 covers 12 residues. V was pared by 5 bases and J by 1 base, with 4 bases between. The CDR3 coding sequence is TGTGCCAGCAGAGGGTCCTACAATGAGCAGTTCTTC. Amino acids: CASRGSYNEQFF. Full variable domain (remainder filled in from reference TRBV5-5 and TRBJ2-1): DAGVTQSPTHLIKTRGQQVTLRCSPISGHKSVSWYQQVLGQGPQFIFQYYEKEERGRGNFPDRFSARQFPNYSSELNVNALLLGDSALYLCASRGSYNEQFFGPGTRLTVL.

The V and J genes are TRBV28 and TRBJ1-4; D is perhaps TRBD1 (5 bases). Trimming left V 7 bases short and J 6 bases short, with 15 bases between. CDR1 is MDHEN, CDR2 SYDVKM, per germline. This CDR3 spans 14 amino acids. The CDR3 protein is CASTPGTEDEKLFF. DNA for the CDR3: TGTGCCAGCACACCCGGGACTGAAGATGAAAAACTGTTTTTT.

This clonotype was detected many times. This chain uses TRBV28 with TRBJ1-1, with no clear D. Trimming cost V 3 bases and J 1 base, with 9 bases left between them. Germline CDR1 is MDHEN and CDR2 is SYDVKM. This CDR3 region has 14 residues. The CDR3 bases are TGTGCCAGCAGTTTCCCGCTTGGGAACACTGAAGCTTTCTTT. Translation gives CASSFPLGNTEAFF.

This rearrangement joins TRBV19 to TRBJ2-1, with D perhaps TRBD2 (6 bases). This CDR3 has 16 residues. V was clipped by 7 bases and J by 1 base, with 17 bases between them. Germline V gives CDR1 LNHDA, CDR2 SQIVND (reference sequence). The CDR3 here is CASKSAGGRSYNEQFF. The CDR3 DNA follows: TGTGCCAGTAAATCGGCTGGGGGGAGGTCCTACAATGAGCAGTTCTTC.

This clonotype was seen a few times. The V gene is TRBV20-1, the J gene TRBJ1-1; possibly TRBD1 for D (5 bases). The CDR3 spans 14 residues. Per the germline V gene, CDR1 is DFQATT and CDR2 is SNEGSKA (reference sequence). Between the trimmed V and J ends, which lost 5 bases and 6 bases, there was a span of 19 bases. CDR3 sequence: CSALPGKGIAEAFF. For the CDR3, the DNA is TGCAGTGCTTTACCAGGAAAGGGGATTGCTGAAGCTTTCTTT.

This sequence joins TRBV9 and TRBJ1-1, with no clear D. Germline CDR1 reads SGDLS; CDR2 reads YYNGEE. Between the trimmed V and J ends, which lost 3 bases and 1 base, there was a span of 10 bases. The CDR3 loop spans 14 amino acids. For the CDR3, the DNA is TGTGCCAGCAGCGGCGACATACGGAACACTGAAGCTTTCTTT. This codes for CASSGDIRNTEAFF.

This chain uses TRBV4-2 with TRBJ2-7; the D call may be TRBD1 or TRBD2 (5 bases each). V was shortened by 3 bases and J by 2 bases, with 17 bases between the two germline ends. CDR3 length equals 16 residues. Germline assignment: CDR1 LGHNA and CDR2 YNFKEQ. The CDR3 loop is CASSQAISADTYEQYF. In DNA, the CDR3 is TGTGCCAGCAGCCAGGCCATTTCAGCGGACACCTACGAGCAGTACTTC.

A single count supports this clonotype. The J gene is TRBJ2-1, the V gene TRBV5-1, with D perhaps given as TRBD1 or TRBD2 (6 bases each). Germline V gives CDR1 SGHRS, CDR2 YFSETQ. The CDR3 runs to 14 residues. Trimming shortened V by 6 bases and J by 3 bases, and 13 bases separated the two germline ends. CDR3 sequence: CASMEGDLYNEQFF. The CDR3 DNA reads TGCGCCAGCATGGAGGGGGACCTCTACAATGAGCAGTTCTTC.

This clonotype was counted ten times or more. The V call is TRBV3-1, the J call TRBJ2-2, with 8 bases aligning to TRBD2. Germline V gene lookup returns CDR1 LGHDT and CDR2 YNNKEL (reference sequence). The V segment lost 2 bases and the J segment 7 bases; nucleotides outside the gene matches: 6. This CDR3 region has 15 residues. The CDR3 sequence: CASSQISGSNGELFF. CDR3 bases: TGTGCCAGCAGCCAAATCAGCGGGAGTAACGGGGAGCTGTTTTTT.